This T cell receptor (beta chain) is from a study of blood T cells in healthy people across ages. There are many counts of this clonotype. Its cognate antigen is unknown. One end of the junction fails to match germline, which may point to a read error. Alongside a J-beta primer mix, a sample-barcoded 5' primer served in a second PCR lasting roughly 6 to 12 cycles. TCRdb re-called the 5' RACE reads with MiXCR, one entry per CDR3 protein. The table shows about 1,500,000 distinct CDR3 sequences, with 40% to 50% occurring only once. The study, taken as a whole, reports: Both naive CD4+ cell counts and diversity were greater in long-lived donors than in aged donors. Unsorted PBMCs blocked a conclusive comparison of naive and antigen-experienced cells. Investigators treated diversity estimates from one million T cells as underestimates.

The receptor was derived from a young woman in good health. What was sequenced was blood.

CDR3 protein: CASSLGQGVYEQYF. The CDR3 nucleotides are TGCGCCAGCAGCTTGGGACAGGGGGTCTACGAGCAGTACTTC. The V and J genes are TRBV5-5 and TRBJ2-7; TRBD1 matches 11 bases. Germline values: CDR1 SGHKS, CDR2 YYEKEE (reference sequence). CDR3 size: 14 residues.